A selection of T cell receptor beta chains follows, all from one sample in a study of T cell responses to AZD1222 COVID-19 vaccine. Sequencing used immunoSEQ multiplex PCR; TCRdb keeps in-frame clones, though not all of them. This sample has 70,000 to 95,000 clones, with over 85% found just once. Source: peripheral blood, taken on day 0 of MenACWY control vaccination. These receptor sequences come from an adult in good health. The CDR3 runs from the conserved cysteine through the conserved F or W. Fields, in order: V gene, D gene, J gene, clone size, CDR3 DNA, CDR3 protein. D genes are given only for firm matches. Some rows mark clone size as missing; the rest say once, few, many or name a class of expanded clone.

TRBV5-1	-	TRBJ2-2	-	TGCGCCAGCAGTTTCTTAGGGGCGCCGGACACCGGGGAGCTGTTTTTT	CASSFLGAPDTGELFF
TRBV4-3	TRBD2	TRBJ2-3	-	TGCGCCAGCAGCCAAGGGGGAGGGAGCACAGATACGCAGTATTTT	CASSQGGGSTDTQYF
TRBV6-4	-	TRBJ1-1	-	TGTGCCAGCAGTGCGGGGAGGAACACTGAAGCTTTCTTT	CASSAGRNTEAFF
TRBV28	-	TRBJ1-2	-	TGTGCCAGCAGCCCTTTAGTCCCCCTCAACTATGGCTACACCTTC	CASSPLVPLNYGYTF
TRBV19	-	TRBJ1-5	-	TGTGCCAGTAGTTTCGAGTTTCAGCCCCAGCATTTT	CASSFEFQPQHF
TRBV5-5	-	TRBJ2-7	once	TGTGCCAGCAGCGCCGGGACGGGCAAAACCTACGAGCAGTACTTC	CASSAGTGKTYEQYF
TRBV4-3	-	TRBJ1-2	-	TGCGCCAGCAGCCAAGGGACAGCTGCTAACTATGGCTACACCTTC	CASSQGTAANYGYTF
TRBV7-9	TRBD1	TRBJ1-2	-	TGTGCCAGCAGCTTATCCGGACAGGGGGCAAATGGCTACACCTTC	CASSLSGQGANGYTF
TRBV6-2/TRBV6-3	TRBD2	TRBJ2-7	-	TGTGCCAGCAGTTACCCGACTAGCGGAAGCCCCTACGAGCAGTACTTC	CASSYPTSGSPYEQYF
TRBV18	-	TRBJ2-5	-	TGTGCCAGCTCACCAGGGGCTCAAGAGACCCAGTACTTC	CASSPGAQETQYF
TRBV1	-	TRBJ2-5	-	TGCACCAGCAGCCCGTGGGAGACCCAGTACTTC	CTSSPWETQYF
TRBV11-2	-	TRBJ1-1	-	TGTGCCAGCAGCTTAGCAGGGTATGATACTGAAGCTTTCTTT	CASSLAGYDTEAFF
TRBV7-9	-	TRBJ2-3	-	TGTGCCAGCAGCTTAACTGTCGCAGATACGCAGTATTTT	CASSLTVADTQYF
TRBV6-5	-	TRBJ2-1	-	TGTGCCAGCAGTTACGGGGTAACAGCATACAATGAGCAGTTCTTC	CASSYGVTAYNEQFF
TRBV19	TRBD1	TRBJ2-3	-	TGTGCCAGTAGTAGTATAGCTGGACAGGGGGCGAGTAGAGATACGCAGTATTTT	CASSSIAGQGASRDTQYF
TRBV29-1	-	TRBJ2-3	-	TGCAGCGTTGATTTCAGCACAGATACGCAGTATTTT	CSVDFSTDTQYF
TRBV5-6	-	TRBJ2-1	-	TGTGCCAGCAGCTTAACTTCCTACAATGAGCAGTTCTTC	CASSLTSYNEQFF
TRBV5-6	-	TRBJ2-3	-	TGTGCCAGCAGCTTGATGAATACGCAGTATTTT	CASSLMNTQYF
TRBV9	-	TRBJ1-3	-	TGTGCCAGCAGCGTAGCGAGGGGGGACTCTGGAAACACCATATATTTT	CASSVARGDSGNTIYF
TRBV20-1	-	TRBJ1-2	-	TGCAGTGCTCCTAACTATGGCTACACCTTC	CSAPNYGYTF
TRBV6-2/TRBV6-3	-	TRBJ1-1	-	TGTGCCAGCAGTTTCACAGGGAACACTGAAGCTTTCTTT	CASSFTGNTEAFF
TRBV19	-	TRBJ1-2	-	TGTGCCAGTAGCCCAATATCCCCCGATGGCTACACCTTC	CASSPISPDGYTF
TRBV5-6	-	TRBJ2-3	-	TGTGCCAGCAGCTTCAGCAGCACAGATACGCAGTATTTT	CASSFSSTDTQYF
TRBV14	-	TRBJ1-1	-	TGTGCCAGCAGCCGTTGGAACAAAGAGTCTGAAGCTTTCTTT	CASSRWNKESEAFF
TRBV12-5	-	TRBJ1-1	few	TGTGCTAGTGGTTTGGGAGCAAACACTGAAGCTTTCTTT	CASGLGANTEAFF
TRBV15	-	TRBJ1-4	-	TGTGCCACCAGCAGGAAGGGGGAAACAACTAATGAAAAACTGTTTTTT	CATSRKGETTNEKLFF
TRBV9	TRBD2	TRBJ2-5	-	TGTGCCAGCAGCGTCCTAGCGGGGGGCGGCGAGACCCAGTACTTC	CASSVLAGGGETQYF
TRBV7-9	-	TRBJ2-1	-	TGTGCCAGCAGCCCCGCGATGGGGGAGCAGTTCTTC	CASSPAMGEQFF
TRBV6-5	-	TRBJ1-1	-	TGTGCCAGCAGTTACGGTACCCTAGACACTGAAGCTTTCTTT	CASSYGTLDTEAFF
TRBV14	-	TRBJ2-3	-	TGTGCCAGCAGCCCCCTGGGGGGGGCCGGGACGCAGTATTTT	CASSPLGGAGTQYF
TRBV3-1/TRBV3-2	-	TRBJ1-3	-	TGTGCCAGCAGCCACCGTCCTCCCTTACACGCACGAAACACCATATATTTT	CASSHRPPLHARNTIYF
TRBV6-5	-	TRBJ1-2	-	TGTGCCAGCAGAACACAGGGAGCTAACTATGGCTACACCTTC	CASRTQGANYGYTF
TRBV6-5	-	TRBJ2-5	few	TGTGCCAGCACCACCAGACAGACACAAGAGACCCAGTACTTC	CASTTRQTQETQYF
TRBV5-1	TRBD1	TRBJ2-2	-	TGCGCCAGCGGAAGGGGGCAGGCCACCGGGGAGCTGTTTTTT	CASGRGQATGELFF
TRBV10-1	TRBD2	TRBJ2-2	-	TGCGCCACTAAGGGACTAGCGGCGAACACCGGGGAGCTGTTTTTT	CATKGLAANTGELFF